This entry concerns a single T cell receptor beta chain. As yet, its antigen is unknown. This sample is drawn from a study of vaccination effects on CD4 cells after COVID-19. Study-wide context: The median interval between the second dose and post-vaccine sampling was 72 days. Overall study results and limits: Cross-reactivity toward common cold coronaviruses was confined to only 1 of 255 vaccine-induced clones in healthy vaccinees.

Method: immunoSEQ multiplex PCR; TCRdb's copy keeps in-frame clones and lacks some. Of 35,000 to 40,000 clones in the sample, 82% were seen once. The CDR3 has 13 amino acids. The V end was cut by 3 bases, the J end by 7 bases, with 10 bases between. CDR1 and CDR2 (germline): LGHNA, YNFKEQ. Antigen-specific CD4+ T cell clonotypes were called by their expansion after viral peptide-pool culture in ViraFEST. Scientists isolated CD4+ T cells after a roughly 10-day culture period ended. Of the BNT162b2 and mRNA-1273 vaccines, participants received two doses of one or the other. A half-volume exchange with IL-2 medium occurred on days 3 and 7.

The genes are TRBV4-2 and TRBJ1-5, with D hard to call. The sample here was CD4+ T cells from PBMCs cultured with HCoV-NL63 spike peptides, taken after COVID-19 vaccination. The TCR comes from a human donor who received a COVID-19 vaccine. Some clones in this sample may be carry-over from other donors' samples. This chain's CDR3 is CASSQSGQQPQHF. In nucleotides, the CDR3 is TGTGCCAGCAGCCAGTCGGGTCAGCAGCCCCAGCATTTT.